This T cell receptor (beta chain) was sequenced during a study of blood T cell repertoires in COVID-19. The length of the CDR3 is 14 residues. V was clipped by 3 bases and J by 4 bases; unmatched bases: 8. CDR1 is DFQATT and CDR2 is SNEGSKA in the germline V gene (reference sequence). Some clones are missing from TCRdb's copy, which holds only in-frame ones; the method was immunoSEQ multiplex PCR. The sample shows some 130,000 clones, approximately 83% of them seen only once. The sample comprised peripheral blood. V is TRBV20-1 and J is TRBJ2-7; 8 positions agree with TRBD1. The clonotype originates from a woman between 45 and 60 years old who had recovered from COVID-19. Here the CDR3 reads CSASPGRGQYEQYF. The CDR3 DNA reads as TGCAGTGCTAGTCCGGGCAGGGGGCAGTACGAGCAGTACTTC.